A selection of T cell receptor beta chains follows, all from one sample in a study of T-cell reconstitution after alpha-beta-depleted transplantation in children. MiXCR was run by TCRdb on the PCR reads, yielding one entry per CDR3 protein. Here the sample spans hundreds of thousands of distinct CDR3 sequences, around 17% being singletons. Sequences were derived from PBMCs from the stem cell graft donor, sampled from the stem cell graft. Receptors originate from a human donor who donated a stem cell graft to a child with acute myeloid leukemia. The CDR3 runs from the conserved cysteine through the conserved F or W. A D gene is named only where the DNA matches it firmly. Clone size is not always given. Where it is, it says once, few, many or a class for expanded clones.

v_call: TRBV12-3/TRBV12-4
j_call: TRBJ2-6
d_call: TRBD1
clone_size: few
cdr3_nt: TGTGCCAGCAGTCTACCCGGACAGGGTAACTCTGGGGCCAACGTCCTGACTTTC
cdr3_aa: CASSLPGQGNSGANVLTF

v_call: TRBV7-2
j_call: TRBJ1-5
d_call: .
clone_size: few
cdr3_nt: TGTGCCAGCAGCTTAGTTAGGGATAGCAATCAGCCCCAGCATTTT
cdr3_aa: CASSLVRDSNQPQHF

v_call: TRBV20-1
j_call: TRBJ2-1
d_call: TRBD2
clone_size: few
cdr3_nt: TGCAGTGCTTTCCGAGCCGGGGGGATGAATGAGCAGTTCTTC
cdr3_aa: CSAFRAGGMNEQFF

v_call: TRBV12-3/TRBV12-4
j_call: TRBJ2-7
d_call: TRBD2
clone_size: once
cdr3_nt: TGTGCCAGCAGTCCCCGGGCTAGCGGAACCTACGAGCAGTACTTC
cdr3_aa: CASSPRASGTYEQYF

v_call: TRBV20-1
j_call: TRBJ2-1
d_call: TRBD2
clone_size: few
cdr3_nt: TGCTGTGCTAGAGATCGATTAGCGGGGGGAAGGCATTCCTACAATGAGCAGTTCTTC
cdr3_aa: CCARDRLAGGRHSYNEQFF

v_call: TRBV7-8
j_call: TRBJ2-3
d_call: .
clone_size: .
cdr3_nt: TGTGCCAGCACCCTTTTCCCGTCAGGGGAAGGGACAGATACGCAGTATTTT
cdr3_aa: CASTLFPSGEGTDTQYF

v_call: TRBV20-1
j_call: TRBJ2-1
d_call: .
clone_size: many
cdr3_nt: TGCAGTGCTGGTCGGCGGCAGACCTCCTACAATGAGCAGTTCTTC
cdr3_aa: CSAGRRQTSYNEQFF

v_call: TRBV12-3/TRBV12-4
j_call: TRBJ1-5
d_call: .
clone_size: many
cdr3_nt: TGTGCCAGCAGTTCCCGGGACGCCCCCGAAGCCCAGCATTTT
cdr3_aa: CASSSRDAPEAQHF

v_call: TRBV12-5
j_call: TRBJ1-2
d_call: .
clone_size: few
cdr3_nt: TGTGCTAGTGGTTTGGTATCGGCCGGGGGCTTTGGCTACACCTTC
cdr3_aa: CASGLVSAGGFGYTF

v_call: TRBV5-1
j_call: TRBJ2-2
d_call: .
clone_size: .
cdr3_nt: TGCGCCAGCAGCTTCGGGACGGGAGAGGCCTCAAACACCGGGGAGCTGTTTTTT
cdr3_aa: CASSFGTGEASNTGELFF

v_call: TRBV12-3/TRBV12-4
j_call: TRBJ2-5
d_call: TRBD2
clone_size: many
cdr3_nt: TGTGCCAGCACCCCAGCGGGGGGATACCAAGAGACCCAGTACTTC
cdr3_aa: CASTPAGGYQETQYF

v_call: TRBV9
j_call: TRBJ1-2
d_call: .
clone_size: many
cdr3_nt: TGTGCCAGCAGCCCGTGGGATGGAGGGGGTCGCTATGGCTACACCTTC
cdr3_aa: CASSPWDGGGRYGYTF

v_call: TRBV20-1
j_call: TRBJ2-1
d_call: .
clone_size: many
cdr3_nt: TGCAGTGCTGCTGAGGGGGGGCGCGGTGAGCAGTTCTTC
cdr3_aa: CSAAEGGRGEQFF

v_call: TRBV7-2
j_call: TRBJ2-3
d_call: .
clone_size: .
cdr3_nt: TGTGCCAGCAGCCCGGGGGTCGGTACAGATACGCAGTATTTT
cdr3_aa: CASSPGVGTDTQYF

v_call: TRBV12-3/TRBV12-4
j_call: TRBJ2-3
d_call: .
clone_size: few
cdr3_nt: TGTGCCAGCAGTTTGGGGACTCCCACAGATACGCAGTATTTT
cdr3_aa: CASSLGTPTDTQYF

v_call: TRBV20-1
j_call: TRBJ2-1
d_call: .
clone_size: many
cdr3_nt: TGCAGTACAGCCAGGGTGGTAAACAATGAGCAGTTCTTC
cdr3_aa: CSTARVVNNEQFF

v_call: TRBV5-5
j_call: TRBJ1-1
d_call: .
clone_size: few
cdr3_nt: TGTGCCAGCAGCTTGGCCCCTCGCCCGAACACTGAAGCTTTCTTT
cdr3_aa: CASSLAPRPNTEAFF

v_call: TRBV7-2
j_call: TRBJ2-1
d_call: .
clone_size: many
cdr3_nt: TGTGCCAGCAGCTTATTAGTGCACAATGAGCAGTTCTTC
cdr3_aa: CASSLLVHNEQFF

v_call: TRBV13
j_call: TRBJ2-1
d_call: .
clone_size: many
cdr3_nt: TGTGCCAGCAGCCCCCCTTCGACCGGGAATGAGCAGTTCTTC
cdr3_aa: CASSPPSTGNEQFF

v_call: TRBV7-2
j_call: TRBJ1-3
d_call: TRBD1
clone_size: many
cdr3_nt: TGTGCCAGCAGCTTAGCTCCGGGACAGCCTTCGACCATATATTTT
cdr3_aa: CASSLAPGQPSTIYF

v_call: TRBV6-2/TRBV6-3
j_call: TRBJ2-7
d_call: TRBD1
clone_size: few
cdr3_nt: TGTGCCAGCAGAGACAGGGGTTCCTACGAGCAGTACTTC
cdr3_aa: CASRDRGSYEQYF

v_call: TRBV2
j_call: TRBJ2-2
d_call: TRBD1
clone_size: .
cdr3_nt: TGTGCCAGCAAGAGGACAGGTGGACCAACCGGGGAGCTGTTTTTT
cdr3_aa: CASKRTGGPTGELFF

v_call: TRBV4-2
j_call: TRBJ1-5
d_call: .
clone_size: .
cdr3_nt: TGTGCCAGCAGCCAAGATTCCCGACAGGATAGCAATCAGCCCCAGCATTTT
cdr3_aa: CASSQDSRQDSNQPQHF

v_call: TRBV7-9
j_call: TRBJ1-5
d_call: .
clone_size: many
cdr3_nt: TGTGCCAGCAGCGTAGGGGAAAGGCCCCAGCATTTT
cdr3_aa: CASSVGERPQHF

v_call: TRBV20-1
j_call: TRBJ1-4
d_call: .
clone_size: .
cdr3_nt: TGCAGTGCTAGAAAAGCGGGACAACCGGGAGGTGAAAAACTGTTTTTT
cdr3_aa: CSARKAGQPGGEKLFF

v_call: TRBV29-1
j_call: TRBJ1-2
d_call: TRBD1
clone_size: many
cdr3_nt: TGCAGCGCAGACAGGGGAACTTCCTATGGCTACACCTTC
cdr3_aa: CSADRGTSYGYTF

v_call: TRBV6-1
j_call: TRBJ1-2
d_call: .
clone_size: .
cdr3_nt: TGTGCTTCCGAGCGAGGCTATGGCTACACCTTC
cdr3_aa: CASERGYGYTF

v_call: TRBV5-4
j_call: TRBJ1-1
d_call: TRBD1
clone_size: few
cdr3_nt: TGTGCCAGCAGCACCCCGACAGGGGACGTCACTGAAGCTTTCTTT
cdr3_aa: CASSTPTGDVTEAFF

v_call: TRBV7-2
j_call: TRBJ2-2
d_call: .
clone_size: few
cdr3_nt: TGTGCCAGCAGCGCTTCCGCGGGGGCGCATCACACCGGGGAGCTGTTTTTT
cdr3_aa: CASSASAGAHHTGELFF

v_call: TRBV5-6
j_call: TRBJ2-3
d_call: .
clone_size: many
cdr3_nt: TGTGCCAGCAGCTTCACAGCCCAAGATACGCAGTATTTT
cdr3_aa: CASSFTAQDTQYF

v_call: TRBV4-3
j_call: TRBJ2-3
d_call: .
clone_size: many
cdr3_nt: TGCGCCAGCAGCCAAGGAGAAACCAGGACGCAGTATTTT
cdr3_aa: CASSQGETRTQYF

v_call: TRBV6-5
j_call: TRBJ2-1
d_call: .
clone_size: many
cdr3_nt: TGTGCCAGCGGTAGGAAGATGGTGGGAAATGAGCAGTTCTTC
cdr3_aa: CASGRKMVGNEQFF

v_call: TRBV6-5
j_call: TRBJ2-1
d_call: TRBD2
clone_size: .
cdr3_nt: TGTGCCAGCAGTTACTACACGAATAGCGGGGACCAGTTCTTC
cdr3_aa: CASSYYTNSGDQFF

v_call: TRBV20-1
j_call: TRBJ2-2
d_call: .
clone_size: many
cdr3_nt: TGCAGTGCCAGCCGCCGAGACCCCCCCGGGGAGCTGTTTTTT
cdr3_aa: CSASRRDPPGELFF

v_call: TRBV12-5
j_call: TRBJ2-3
d_call: TRBD1
clone_size: .
cdr3_nt: TGTGCTAGTGGTTTGGGACAGGGTACCCGGACAGATACGCAGTATTTT
cdr3_aa: CASGLGQGTRTDTQYF

v_call: TRBV12-3/TRBV12-4
j_call: TRBJ2-1
d_call: .
clone_size: few
cdr3_nt: TGTGCCAGCAGTTTCCCAGGGACCAACGAGGATGAGCAGTTCTTC
cdr3_aa: CASSFPGTNEDEQFF

v_call: TRBV9
j_call: TRBJ1-3
d_call: .
clone_size: .
cdr3_nt: TGTGCCAGCAGCGTAGAAGGGGCTGGAAACACCATATATTTT
cdr3_aa: CASSVEGAGNTIYF

v_call: TRBV4-2
j_call: TRBJ2-1
d_call: .
clone_size: many
cdr3_nt: TGTGCCAGCAGCCAAGAGCAGTACAATGAGCAGTTCTTC
cdr3_aa: CASSQEQYNEQFF

v_call: TRBV5-1
j_call: TRBJ2-2
d_call: TRBD1
clone_size: .
cdr3_nt: TGCGCCAGCAGGAATGACAGGGCGAACACCGGGGAGCTGTTTTTT
cdr3_aa: CASRNDRANTGELFF

v_call: TRBV7-2
j_call: TRBJ1-5
d_call: .
clone_size: many
cdr3_nt: TGTGCCAGCAGCTTAAGGACAAGTGAGCAGCCCCAGCATTTT
cdr3_aa: CASSLRTSEQPQHF

v_call: TRBV7-9
j_call: TRBJ2-7
d_call: TRBD1
clone_size: .
cdr3_nt: TGTGCCAGCACTAAGGACAGGGAGCCCTACGAGCAGTACTTC
cdr3_aa: CASTKDREPYEQYF

v_call: TRBV7-2
j_call: TRBJ1-5
d_call: .
clone_size: many
cdr3_nt: TGTGCCAGCAGCTTAGAATCGGGGAATCAGCCCCAGCATTTT
cdr3_aa: CASSLESGNQPQHF

v_call: TRBV2
j_call: TRBJ2-5
d_call: .
clone_size: .
cdr3_nt: TGTGCCAGTCCCAGGCAAGAGACCCAGTACTTC
cdr3_aa: CASPRQETQYF

v_call: TRBV24-1
j_call: TRBJ1-1
d_call: .
clone_size: many
cdr3_nt: TGTGCCACCAGTGATTCAGCTTTAGGTGGCACTGAAGCTTTCTTT
cdr3_aa: CATSDSALGGTEAFF

v_call: TRBV10-3
j_call: TRBJ2-7
d_call: .
clone_size: many
cdr3_nt: TGTGCCATCGGGCAGGAGAGCTCCTACGAGCAGTACTTC
cdr3_aa: CAIGQESSYEQYF

v_call: TRBV6-1
j_call: TRBJ1-2
d_call: .
clone_size: few
cdr3_nt: TGTGCCAGCAGGCCCCTGGGGGCAGGGGATGGATATGGCTACACCTTC
cdr3_aa: CASRPLGAGDGYGYTF

v_call: TRBV20-1
j_call: TRBJ1-2
d_call: .
clone_size: many
cdr3_nt: TGCAGTGCTAGATGGCGAACTGACAATGGCTACACCTTC
cdr3_aa: CSARWRTDNGYTF

v_call: TRBV7-3
j_call: TRBJ2-5
d_call: .
clone_size: .
cdr3_nt: TGTGCCAGCAGCCTAACGGCCACAGTGCCCCAAGAGACCCAGTACTTC
cdr3_aa: CASSLTATVPQETQYF

v_call: TRBV6-2/TRBV6-3
j_call: TRBJ1-1
d_call: .
clone_size: many
cdr3_nt: TGTGCCAGCAGTTACTCGAGCAGGGCGGTAACTGAAGCTTTCTTT
cdr3_aa: CASSYSSRAVTEAFF

v_call: TRBV12-3/TRBV12-4
j_call: TRBJ2-7
d_call: TRBD2
clone_size: few
cdr3_nt: TGTGCCAGCAGCCGCCCGGGACTAGCGAGCTACGAGCAGTACTTC
cdr3_aa: CASSRPGLASYEQYF

v_call: TRBV7-2
j_call: TRBJ2-1
d_call: .
clone_size: .
cdr3_nt: TGTGCCAGCAGCTTAGGGGGCCGGAGGAGGGATGAGCAGTTCTTC
cdr3_aa: CASSLGGRRRDEQFF

v_call: TRBV10-3
j_call: TRBJ1-2
d_call: .
clone_size: many
cdr3_nt: TGTGCCAGCAAGGAGGGGTACTATGGCTACACCTTC
cdr3_aa: CASKEGYYGYTF

v_call: TRBV12-3/TRBV12-4
j_call: TRBJ1-1
d_call: .
clone_size: many
cdr3_nt: TGTGCCAGCAGTTTGGTCGTACCGGGCAACACTGAAGCTTTCTTT
cdr3_aa: CASSLVVPGNTEAFF

v_call: TRBV10-1
j_call: TRBJ2-1
d_call: TRBD2
clone_size: .
cdr3_nt: TGCGCCAGCAGTGAGACGCGGGGGGGGTCCTACAATGAGCAGTTCTTC
cdr3_aa: CASSETRGGSYNEQFF

v_call: TRBV20-1
j_call: TRBJ2-7
d_call: TRBD1
clone_size: many
cdr3_nt: TGCAGTGCTAGGCCCTCACGGGACAGACCCTACGAGCAGTACTTC
cdr3_aa: CSARPSRDRPYEQYF

v_call: TRBV20-1
j_call: TRBJ2-7
d_call: .
clone_size: many
cdr3_nt: TGCAGTGCCGTTCGGGACTACGAGCAGTACTTC
cdr3_aa: CSAVRDYEQYF

v_call: TRBV29-1
j_call: TRBJ2-3
d_call: .
clone_size: many
cdr3_nt: TGCAGCGTTGCGGCGGATAGCACAGATACGCAGTATTTT
cdr3_aa: CSVAADSTDTQYF

v_call: TRBV9
j_call: TRBJ2-1
d_call: .
clone_size: many
cdr3_nt: TGTGCCAGCAGCGTAGGGGTTAAGCACAATGAGCAGTTCTTC
cdr3_aa: CASSVGVKHNEQFF